The clone carrying this T cell receptor beta chain appeared once. Antigen unknown. These data originate in a study of T cell responses to AZD1222 COVID-19 vaccine. Overall study findings and caveats: The donor group comprised mostly white British people and more females; the analysis possibly underestimated clonal diversity. Of spike-specific TCRs, nearly half reportedly target regions left unmutated in variants. Baseline serostatus was positive in only six AZD1222 recipients. Vaccine-related CD4 TCRs covered spike, predominating at 160-218 and 743-854.

Some clones are missing from TCRdb's copy, which holds only in-frame ones; the method was immunoSEQ multiplex PCR. The profile shows about 200,000 clones, roughly nine tenths of them singletons. The ends lost 5 bases at V and 6 bases at J; junction bases unmatched: 9. This CDR3 has 15 amino acids. Looked up from germline, CDR1 is SGHTA and CDR2 is FQGNSA. This receptor was obtained from an adult who received the MenACWY meningococcal vaccine as a control. The rearrangement links TRBV7-2 to TRBJ1-5; 8 nucleotides line up with TRBD1. This specimen consisted of peripheral blood, obtained 28 days after the second dose of the MenACWY control vaccine. The CDR3 region is CASSAPGGGGQPQHF. The DNA of the CDR3 is TGTGCCAGCAGCGCACCAGGGGGCGGCGGTCAGCCCCAGCATTTT.